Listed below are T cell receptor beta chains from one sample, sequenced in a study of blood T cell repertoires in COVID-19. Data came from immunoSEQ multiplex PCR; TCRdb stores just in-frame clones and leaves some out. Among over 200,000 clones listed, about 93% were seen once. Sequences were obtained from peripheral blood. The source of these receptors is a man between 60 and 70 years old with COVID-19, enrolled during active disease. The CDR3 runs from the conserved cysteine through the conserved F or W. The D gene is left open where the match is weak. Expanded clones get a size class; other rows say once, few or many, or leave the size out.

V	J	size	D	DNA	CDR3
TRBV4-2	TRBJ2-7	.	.	TGTGCCAGCAGCCAAGACGGAGCAGGGGTGTACGAGCAGTACTTC	CASSQDGAGVYEQYF
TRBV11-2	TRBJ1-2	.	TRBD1	TGTGCCAGCAGCCCGACAGGGAACTATGGCTACACCTTC	CASSPTGNYGYTF
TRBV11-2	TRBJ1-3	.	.	TGTGCCAGCAGCCCTAGGACAGTTAACACCATATATTTT	CASSPRTVNTIYF
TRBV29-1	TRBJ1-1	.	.	TGCAGCGTTGGTGGCACCTTGAACACTGAAGCTTTCTTT	CSVGGTLNTEAFF
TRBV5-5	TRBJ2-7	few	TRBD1	TGTGCCAGCAGTGTGGGACAGATCCCCTCGGGGGAGCAGTACTTC	CASSVGQIPSGEQYF
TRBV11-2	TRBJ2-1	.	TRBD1	TGTGCCAGCAGCCAGCTGACAGGGGGAGTCTACAATGAGCAGTTCTTC	CASSQLTGGVYNEQFF
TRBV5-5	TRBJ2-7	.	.	TGTGCCAGCAGCTTGTCAGGGGACAACTACGAGCAGTACTTC	CASSLSGDNYEQYF
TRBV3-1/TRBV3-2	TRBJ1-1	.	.	TGTGCCAGCAGCCAAGGACAGATCACTGAAGCTTTCTTT	CASSQGQITEAFF
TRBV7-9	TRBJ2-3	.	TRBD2	TGTGCCAGCAGCTTAGGGACTAGCGGCACAGATACGCAGTATTTT	CASSLGTSGTDTQYF
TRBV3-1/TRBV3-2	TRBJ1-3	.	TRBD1	TGTGCCAGCAGCCCGACAGGGATTGGAAACACCATATATTTT	CASSPTGIGNTIYF
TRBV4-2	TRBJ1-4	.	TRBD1	TGTGCCAGCAGCCTTAGGGGGCCGGGACAGCAGAATGAAAAACTGTTTTTT	CASSLRGPGQQNEKLFF
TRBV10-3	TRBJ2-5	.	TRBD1	TGTGCCATCAGTGTGGACAGGGTGGAGACCCAGTACTTC	CAISVDRVETQYF
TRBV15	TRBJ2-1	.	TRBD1	TGTGCCACCAGCAAAGACAGGGCCCTATACAATGAGCAGTTCTTC	CATSKDRALYNEQFF
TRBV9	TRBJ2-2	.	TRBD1	TGTGCCAGCAGCGTAACCGGGACAGCCTACACCGGGGAGCTGTTTTTT	CASSVTGTAYTGELFF
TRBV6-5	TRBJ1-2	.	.	TGTGCCAGCAGTTTAGCAGGAGGCTATGGCTACACCTTC	CASSLAGGYGYTF
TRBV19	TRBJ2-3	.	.	TGTGCCAGTACGAATGGCCCTAGCACAGATACGCAGTATTTT	CASTNGPSTDTQYF
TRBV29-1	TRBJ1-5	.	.	TGCAGCGTGCGCCGGGGGACGGAGCCCCAGCATTTT	CSVRRGTEPQHF
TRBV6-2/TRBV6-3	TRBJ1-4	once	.	TGTGCCAGCAGTTTTTCCCCTCTTTGGGCGAGCTCCGTTGCAACTAATGAAAAACTGTTTTTT	CASSFSPLWASSVATNEKLFF
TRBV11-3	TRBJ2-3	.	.	TGTGCCAGCAGCCGGGATTCGACAGATACGCAGTATTTT	CASSRDSTDTQYF
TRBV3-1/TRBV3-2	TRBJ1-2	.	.	TGTGCCAGCAGCCAAGGCGGCAGGGTTTCAGCTAACTATGGCTACACCTTC	CASSQGGRVSANYGYTF
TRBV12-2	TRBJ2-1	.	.	TGTGCAAGTCGCCTCCCGCTGGCGGGGGGACTGTACAATGAGCAGTTCTTC	CASRLPLAGGLYNEQFF
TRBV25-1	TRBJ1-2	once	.	TGTGCCAGCAGTAACTTCCTCCGAGGGAGCTATGGCTACACCTTC	CASSNFLRGSYGYTF
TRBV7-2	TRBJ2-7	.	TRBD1	TGTGCCAGCAGCCCCGGACAGGAGTCCTACGAGCAGTACTTC	CASSPGQESYEQYF
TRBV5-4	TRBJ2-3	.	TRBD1	TGTGCCAGCAGCTTGGGGTCTGGACAGGGTAGCACAGATACGCAGTATTTT	CASSLGSGQGSTDTQYF
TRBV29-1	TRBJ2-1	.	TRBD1	TGCAGCGTTGTTACAGGGGGCCTTACCTACAATGAGCAGTTCTTC	CSVVTGGLTYNEQFF
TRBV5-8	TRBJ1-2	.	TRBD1	TGTGCCAGCAGCTCGGGACAGGGTTTCAACTATGGCTACACCTTC	CASSSGQGFNYGYTF
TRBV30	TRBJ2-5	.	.	TGTGCCTTCTCCTCAGGGGGGCTAGGGGAGACCCAGTACTTC	CAFSSGGLGETQYF
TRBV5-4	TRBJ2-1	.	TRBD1	TGTGCCAGCAGACTGGGACAGGGACCCTACAATGAGCAGTTCTTC	CASRLGQGPYNEQFF
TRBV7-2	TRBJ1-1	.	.	TGTGCCAGCAGCCCGGGTCCGGGAACTGAAGCTTTCTTT	CASSPGPGTEAFF
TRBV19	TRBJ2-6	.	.	TGTGCCAGTCTCAGGGATTCAGGGGCCAACGTCCTGACTTTC	CASLRDSGANVLTF
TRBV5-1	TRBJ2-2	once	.	TGCGCCAGCAGCTTGGGAGGGACGAACACCGGGGAGCTGTTTTTT	CASSLGGTNTGELFF
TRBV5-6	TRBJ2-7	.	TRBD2	TGTGCCAGCAGCTGGGTAGCGGGAAGCTACGAGCAGTACTTC	CASSWVAGSYEQYF
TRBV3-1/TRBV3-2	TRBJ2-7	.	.	TGTGCCAGCAGCGCCCCGGGGGTCAGCTCCTACGAGCAGTACTTC	CASSAPGVSSYEQYF
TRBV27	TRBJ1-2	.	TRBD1	TGTGCCAGCAGTTGGGACAGGGACGGGAACTATGGCTACACCTTC	CASSWDRDGNYGYTF
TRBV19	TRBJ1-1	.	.	TGTGCCAGTAGTCTGAGACAGGCCCAGGACACTGAAGCTTTCTTT	CASSLRQAQDTEAFF
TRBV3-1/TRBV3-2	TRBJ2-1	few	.	TGTGCCAGCAGCCAATTCAACAATGAGCAGTTCTTC	CASSQFNNEQFF
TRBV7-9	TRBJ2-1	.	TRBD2	TGTGCCAGCAGCTTAGCGGGGGGGTCCCACAATGAGCAGTTCTTC	CASSLAGGSHNEQFF
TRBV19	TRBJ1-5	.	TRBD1	TGTGCCAGTAGGAGCCCCGGGACAGGGAATTATCAGCCCCAGCATTTT	CASRSPGTGNYQPQHF
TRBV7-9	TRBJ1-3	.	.	TGTGCCAGCGTACAGAGCTCTGGAAACACCATATATTTT	CASVQSSGNTIYF
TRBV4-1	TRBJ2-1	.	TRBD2	TGCGCCAGCAGCCTACAAAGGACTAGTGCACACAATGAGCAGTTCTTC	CASSLQRTSAHNEQFF
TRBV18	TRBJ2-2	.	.	TGTGCCAGCTCACCACTCGACACCGGGGAGCTGTTTTTT	CASSPLDTGELFF
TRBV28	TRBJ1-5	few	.	TGTGCCAGCAGAATACAGGGATATTATATTCGGCCCCAGCATTTT	CASRIQGYYIRPQHF
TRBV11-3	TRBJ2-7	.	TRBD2	TGTGCCAGCAGCTTAGGACTAGCGGGAGTCCCGGAGCAGTACTTC	CASSLGLAGVPEQYF
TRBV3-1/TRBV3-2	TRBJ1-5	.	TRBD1	TGTGCCAGCAGCCAAGAAGGCGGGACAGGGGGCCATCAGCCCCAGCATTTT	CASSQEGGTGGHQPQHF
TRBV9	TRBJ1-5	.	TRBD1	TGTGCCAGCAGCGCCACAGGGGGCGTGACGGCTGAGCCCCAGCATTTT	CASSATGGVTAEPQHF
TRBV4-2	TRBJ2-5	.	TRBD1	TGTGCCAGCAGCCAATACGGGACAGGGGCCTCTGGGACCCAGTACTTC	CASSQYGTGASGTQYF